This TCR beta chain is from a study of blood T cell repertoires in COVID-19 (TCRdb year 2020). In terms of the full investigation: Collaborator samples came from the United States, Italy and Spain and covered acute and convalescent phases of COVID-19. The prospective study material was composed of cDNA or gDNA derived from T cells, B-cell-depleted T cells, or PBMCs. The repertoires were made available in a free public database intended to serve as a resource for research on the immune response to SARS-CoV-2. Samples were obtained from the ongoing ImmuneRACE study (first 160 participants) and from about 1,300 subjects provided by 6 global collaborators. HLA class I and class II types, where available, came from metadata supplied by the sample provider rather than from assay-based typing. Nearly every sample came with metadata listing a de-identified subject ID, COVID-19 status, age in years and sex. Deeply sampled blood TCRbeta repertoires from subjects exposed to, actively infected with, or recovered from COVID-19 were included in the dataset.

Collaborating institutions collected whole blood in K2EDTA tubes following their own protocols. For TCRbeta analysis, collaborator samples were shipped as frozen whole blood, as isolated PBMCs, or as DNA extracted from either sample type. About this clone: What this receptor recognizes is not known. No clone much larger than this one lies a single base away; base qualities are absent.

Results the study describes overall, beyond this receptor: The quantity of clinical and demographic metadata differed by source and by participant and was supplied without curation.

The immunoSEQ Assay, a bias-controlled multiplex PCR, was used to amplify TCRbeta CDR3 regions from genomic DNA. The source study handled its data this way. The number of nucleated cells in each sample was estimated from the amplification of reference gene primers within the assay. To quantify the absolute abundance of each unique TCRbeta CDR3 rearrangement, sequence reads were collapsed and filtered. For each sample, productive Simpson clonality was calculated by taking the square root of Simpson's diversity index across productive rearrangements. The immuneACCESS repertoire file appears here via TCRdb, limited to in-frame rearrangements. These files lack a portion of the clones; in checked studies, under half of the deficit traces to unresolved V genes, and the cause of the others is not known. That table supplies the V and J calls and clone size; D and trimming were determined from the DNA. The sample has 100,000 or so clones on record, roughly 80% of them singletons. The leading ten clones occupy under 25% of the sample.

Including cysteine and phenylalanine, the CDR3 has 14 amino acids. Only CDR3 DNA remains: 42 bases, in frame from the first base. The germline V gene (reference sequence) sets CDR1 to SEHNR and CDR2 to FQNEAQ. Ends trimmed: V by 0 bases, J by 5 bases; bases unmatched to a gene: 2. The clonotype originates from a man between 65 and 85 years old with active or convalescent COVID-19. The chain couples TRBV7-9 to TRBJ1-1; the junction holds 8 bases that match TRBD1. The sequencing input was peripheral blood. The CDR3 sequence is CASSLAGQGTEAFF. The DNA sequence is TGTGCCAGCAGCTTAGCCGGACAGGGAACTGAAGCTTTCTTT.